These 10 T cell receptor beta chains were all obtained from the same sample, sequenced in a study of CD8+ T cells in alopecia areata. Sequencing templates came from extracted RNA that was reverse transcribed into cDNA. Libraries were prepared by immunoSEQ multiplex PCR; TCRdb keeps only in-frame clonotypes and omits some of them. This table holds roughly 130,000 clones, approximately 58% found once. Specimen: CD4+ T cells sorted from blood, collected at week 0. The receptor source for this set is a human donor with alopecia areata.

The chain joins TRBV5-6 to TRBJ1-5; D is unresolved. The germline V gene encodes CDR1 SGHDT and CDR2 YYEEEE. Deletions cut 2 bases from V and 4 bases from J, with 4 bases between. There are 12 residues in the CDR3. The CDR3 protein is CASSFRNQPQHF. CDR3 bases: TGTGCCAGCAGCTTTAGGAATCAGCCCCAGCATTTT.

This chain connects TRBV30 to TRBJ2-5, with D unclear. Germline-derived CDR1 and CDR2 are GTSNPN and SVGIG (reference sequence). Trimming stripped 0 bases from V and 2 bases from J, with 7 bases between. This CDR3 is built from 13 residues. CDR3 in DNA: TGTGCCTGGAGTGTTTTTGAGCAAGAGACCCAGTACTTC. Translated, it gives CAWSVFEQETQYF.

V and J are TRBV7-3 and TRBJ2-1; perhaps TRBD2 as D (5 bases). This CDR3 is 16 amino acids long. The V and J ends lost 2 bases and 0 bases respectively, with 11 bases between them. Germline V gives CDR1 SGHTA, CDR2 FQGTGA. DNA for the CDR3: TGTGCCAGCAGCTTAGGGAATAGCGCCTCCTACAATGAGCAGTTCTTC. Amino acids: CASSLGNSASYNEQFF.

This clone was found a few times. The chain carries TRBV4-1 and TRBJ2-5; TRBD1 agrees at 8 bases. Germline V gives CDR1 MGHRA, CDR2 YSYEKL. The CDR3 is 17 amino acids. V was pared by 1 base and J by 1 base, with 8 bases of the junction left unmatched. CDR3 DNA sequence: TGCGCCAGCAGCCAAGGCAGGACAGGGCACACCCAAGAGACCCAGTACTTC. It is translated as CASSQGRTGHTQETQYF.

V gene TRBV27 combines with J gene TRBJ2-5; D is unresolved. Trimming shortened V by 4 bases and J by 3 bases, and 18 bases separated the two germline ends. From germline, CDR1 is MNHEY and CDR2 SMNVEV (reference sequence). The CDR3 loop spans 16 amino acids. The CDR3 loop is CASSSLPRADEETQYF. CDR3 in DNA: TGTGCCAGCAGTTCCCTACCCCGGGCGGACGAAGAGACCCAGTACTTC.

This sequence joins TRBV4-3 and TRBJ2-3; weak D call: TRBD1 (5 bases). V was trimmed by 1 base and J by 0 bases, leaving 8 bases between them. The CDR3 sequence is 15 residues long. Per germline, CDR1 LGHNA and CDR2 YSLEER. For the CDR3, the DNA is TGCGCCAGCAGCCAAGTTCGGACAAGCACAGATACGCAGTATTTT. Its translation is CASSQVRTSTDTQYF.

V gene TRBV5-1 combines with J gene TRBJ2-5, with 10 bases identical to TRBD1. The CDR3 has 16 residues. Germline V gene data show CDR1 as SGHRS and CDR2 as YFSETQ. V shed 2 bases, J shed 2 bases, and the junction held 6 bases outside the gene matches. CDR3 region: CASSFEPGQGQETQYF. The CDR3 DNA sequence: TGCGCCAGCAGCTTCGAACCGGGACAGGGGCAAGAGACCCAGTACTTC.

This sequence joins TRBV9 and TRBJ1-2; D is possibly TRBD1 (6 bases). V lost 4 bases and J 1 base, leaving 14 bases between the germline ends. This CDR3 is 15 amino acids long. Looked up from germline, CDR1 is SGDLS and CDR2 is YYNGEE. CDR3 DNA: TGTGCCAGCAGCCGCGCGATAGGGGGTAACTATGGCTACACCTTC. It is translated as CASSRAIGGNYGYTF. Full variable domain (remainder filled in from reference TRBV9 and TRBJ1-2): DSGVTQTPKHLITATGQRVTLRCSPRSGDLSVYWYQQSLDQGLQFLIQYYNGEERAKGNILERFSAQQFPDLHSELNLSSLELGDSALYFCASSRAIGGNYGYTFGSGTRLTVV.

V and J are TRBV7-2 and TRBJ1-2; possible D gene TRBD1, 6 bases. CDR3 length equals 14 residues. Germline CDR1 SGHTA, CDR2 FQGNSA. The ends were cut back, 5 bases at V and 5 bases at J, with 15 bases in the middle. CDR3 region: CASSRDTGFYGYTF. In DNA, the CDR3 is TGTGCCAGCAGCCGGGACACTGGATTTTATGGCTACACCTTC.

The rearrangement links TRBV5-4 to TRBJ2-5; D gene uncertain. CDR3 length: 14 residues. Germline V CDR1 and CDR2: SGHNT, YYREEE (reference sequence). Trimming removed 3 bases at V and 2 bases at J, with 11 bases between. In nucleotides, the CDR3 is TGTGCCAGCAGCTCCCTGGGCCTTCAAGAGACCCAGTACTTC. This sequence encodes CASSSLGLQETQYF.